The 21 T cell receptor beta chains below were found in one sample sequenced in a study of OX40 agonist ivuxolimab in advanced cancers. Measured with immunoSEQ multiplex PCR; TCRdb has only the in-frame clones, and not every one. The sample holds roughly 40,000 clones, 88% seen once. Sequenced here: CD4+ or CD8+ T cells sorted from blood, sampled in a trial of the OX40 agonist ivuxolimab. The receptors were gathered from an adult with an advanced solid tumor such as melanoma, head and neck, liver or kidney cancer.

CDR3 residues: CASSLGQGPTDTQYF. Written as DNA, the CDR3 is TGTGCCAGCAGCTTGGGGCAGGGGCCCACAGATACGCAGTATTTT. The V call is TRBV5-4, the J call TRBJ2-3, with TRBD1 as a possible D gene (6 bases). Trimming stripped 0 bases from V and 2 bases from J, with 10 bases between. Germline values: CDR1 SGHNT, CDR2 YYREEE (reference sequence). The CDR3 extends over 15 amino acids.

This clone was picked up a small number of times. The rearrangement uses TRBV27 and TRBJ2-1; 7 bases match TRBD2. The germline V gene encodes CDR1 MNHEY and CDR2 SMNVEV (reference sequence). Trimming removed 8 bases from V and 6 bases from J; junction bases left unmatched: 7. This CDR3 has 13 residues. The DNA of the CDR3 is TGTGCCAGCGGGAGGGCCGGTTTCAATGAGCAGTTCTTC. This encodes CASGRAGFNEQFF.

This chain uses TRBV19 with TRBJ2-3; D gene unclear. Between the trimmed V and J ends, which lost 3 bases and 2 bases, there was a span of 9 bases. CDR1 and CDR2 from the germline V gene are LNHDA and SQIVND (reference sequence). The CDR3 runs 14 residues. This CDR3 is CASSIYQFTDTQYF. CDR3 sequence (DNA): TGTGCCAGTAGTATTTACCAGTTCACAGATACGCAGTATTTT.

The J gene is TRBJ2-1, the V gene TRBV14; no definite D call. This CDR3 contains 13 residues. V lost 1 base and J lost 5, with 6 bases in between. Germline V gene sequence: CDR1 SGHDN, CDR2 FVKESK. For the CDR3, the DNA is TGTGCCAGCAGCCAAGGATTGAACAATGAGCAGTTCTTC. Its translation is CASSQGLNNEQFF. Full variable domain (rest looked up from reference TRBV14 and TRBJ2-1): EAGVTQFPSHSVIEKGQTVTLRCDPISGHDNLYWYRRVMGKEIKFLLHFVKESKQDESGMPNNRFLAERTGGTYSTLKVQPAELEDSGVYFCASSQGLNNEQFFGPGTRLTVL.

J is TRBJ2-1 and V is TRBV7-8, with 7 bases that match TRBD1. This CDR3 spans 15 amino acids. V lost 1 base, J lost 5 bases, and 5 bases stayed unmatched. CDR1 is SGHVS, CDR2 FQNEAQ, per germline. CDR3 loop: CASSLGTDRDNEQFF. CDR3 coding DNA: TGTGCCAGCAGCTTAGGAACCGACAGGGACAATGAGCAGTTCTTC.

This chain links TRBV5-4 with TRBJ1-1, with D unclear. Trimming pared 4 bases from V and 4 bases from J, leaving 14 bases between. The CDR3 has 14 residues. Germline values: CDR1 SGHNT, CDR2 YYREEE (reference sequence). In DNA, the CDR3 is TGTGCCAGCAGCCTCTCGATTCGGGGCACTGAAGCTTTCTTT. The encoded protein is CASSLSIRGTEAFF.

This clone was recorded once. J is TRBJ1-1 and V is TRBV29-1, with 7 bases lining up with TRBD1. Germline assignment: CDR1 SQVTM and CDR2 ANQGSEA. Unmatched junction bases numbered 4, after V lost 7 bases and J lost 2 bases. The CDR3 length is 12 residues. CDR3 in amino acids: CSAGQSNTEAFF. CDR3 sequence (DNA): TGCAGCGCGGGACAGAGTAACACTGAAGCTTTCTTT.

J is TRBJ1-4 and V is TRBV19; 9 bases are shared with TRBD1. The CDR3 runs 15 residues. The junction had 7 bases not matched to a gene; V was cut back by 3 bases and J by 8 bases. Germline V gene lookup returns CDR1 LNHDA and CDR2 SQIVND (reference sequence). The CDR3 spells CASSMTGGKAEKLFF. The CDR3 DNA is TGTGCCAGTAGTATGACAGGGGGAAAGGCCGAAAAACTGTTTTTT.

This clone was seen only once. This chain links TRBV11-2 with TRBJ2-5; D not certain. Per the germline V gene, CDR1 is SGHAT and CDR2 is FQNNGV. The germline V and J ends were trimmed by 2 bases and 4 bases, with 14 bases remaining between them. The CDR3 has 15 residues. The CDR3 bases are TGTGCCAGCAGCTTACATCGCGGACCTCTAGAGACCCAGTACTTC. As protein: CASSLHRGPLETQYF.

The chain employs TRBV6-1 and TRBJ2-7; no definite D call. The CDR3 length is 11 residues. The V gene's germline CDR1 is MNHNS and CDR2 SASEGT. V lost 5 bases, J lost 3 bases, and 5 bases lay in between. CDR3 coding DNA: TGTGCCAGCAGTTTGATCTACGAGCAGTACTTC. It is translated as CASSLIYEQYF.

This clone was seen a single time. V is TRBV5-6 and J is TRBJ2-4; D not resolved. With 5 bases removed from V and 8 bases from J, the gap between germline ends came to 17 bases. Germline V gene sequence: CDR1 SGHDT, CDR2 YYEEEE. This CDR3 has 14 amino acids. The CDR3 sequence is CASSLLGSWDIQYF. In DNA form, the CDR3 reads TGTGCCAGCAGTCTTTTAGGGTCCTGGGACATTCAGTACTTC.

The V gene is TRBV14, the J gene TRBJ2-3; D possibly corresponds to TRBD1 (5 bases). CDR1 SGHDN and CDR2 FVKESK come from the germline V gene. V lost 0 bases and J 0 bases, leaving 13 bases between the germline ends. The CDR3 length is 17 residues. The CDR3 sequence is CASSQDIFRDSTDTQYF. CDR3 bases: TGTGCCAGCAGCCAAGATATTTTCAGGGATAGCACAGATACGCAGTATTTT.

The CDR3 coding sequence is TGTGCCAGCATCCTAGGGGGACTAGCGGGCAAAGAGACCCAGTACTTC. Translating gives CASILGGLAGKETQYF. The V and J genes are TRBV2 and TRBJ2-5; 12 bases map to TRBD2. Germline V gives CDR1 SNHLY, CDR2 FYNNEI. Trimming cost V 7 bases and J 3 bases; bases outside gene matches: 9. The CDR3 sequence is 16 residues long.

The V call is TRBV5-1, the J call TRBJ2-5; D is perhaps TRBD1 (5 bases). V was cut by 1 base and J by 4 bases, with 8 bases left in between. CDR1 and CDR2 from the germline V gene are SGHRS and YFSETQ. This CDR3 is 13 amino acids long. As DNA, the CDR3 is TGCGCCAGCAGCTTGAGGGGTTTAGAGACCCAGTACTTC. Protein sequence: CASSLRGLETQYF.

The chain links TRBV18 to TRBJ2-1; 11 bases agree with TRBD2. Germline assignment: CDR1 KGHSH and CDR2 LQKENI. This CDR3 has 15 residues. Trimming cost V 6 bases and J 5 bases; bases outside gene matches: 6. The CDR3 loop is CASSKTSGTNNEQFF. Written as DNA, the CDR3 is TGTGCCAGCTCTAAGACTAGCGGGACGAACAATGAGCAGTTCTTC.

The chain combines TRBV27 with TRBJ2-5; a weak D match, TRBD1 (5 bases). V was shortened by 6 bases and J by 11 bases, with 10 bases between the two germline ends. The CDR3 is 10 residues long. Germline V gene lookup returns CDR1 MNHEY and CDR2 SMNVEV (reference sequence). CDR3 in amino acids: CASRGPEQYF. Written as DNA, the CDR3 is TGTGCCAGCAGGGGGCCCGAACAGTACTTC.

The chain links TRBV5-8 to TRBJ1-4; D is perhaps TRBD1 (5 bases). Looked up from germline, CDR1 is SGHTS and CDR2 is YDEGEE. Trimming pared 6 bases from V and 4 bases from J, leaving 16 bases between. The CDR3 has 15 residues. CDR3 nucleotide sequence: TGTGCCAGCACCCCATCCCGCCAGGGTAATGAAAAACTGTTTTTT. This gives the protein CASTPSRQGNEKLFF.

This chain links TRBV5-1 with TRBJ2-5, with a tentative D call TRBD1 (6 bases). The CDR3 totals 17 residues. Germline V CDR1 and CDR2: SGHRS, YFSETQ. V was cut by 1 base and J by 2 bases, with 18 bases left in between. The CDR3 bases are TGCGCCAGCAGCTTGTTAAAGGCAGGGGAGAGGCAAGAGACCCAGTACTTC. This translates into CASSLLKAGERQETQYF.

This clone has more than one count but fewer than ten. Relative to the germline gene, one junction end is altered; a read error may explain this. The chain uses TRBV18 and TRBJ2-5; D is ambiguous. The J call is doubtful: the DNA matches TRBJ2-7 better. The germline CDR1 and CDR2 sequences are KGHSH and LQKENI. The CDR3 length is 11 residues. The CDR3 loop reads CASSTSHEQYF. The CDR3 coding sequence is TGTGCCAGCTCCACCTCCCACGAGCAGTACTTC.

The V and J genes are TRBV6-5 and TRBJ2-2; D is unclear. There are 16 residues in the CDR3. V dropped 0 bases and J dropped 5 bases, with 13 bases sitting between them. Looked up from germline, CDR1 is MNHEY and CDR2 is SVGAGI. The CDR3 DNA is TGTGCCAGCAGTTACTCGCTTATCGGAGAAACCGGGGAGCTGTTTTTT. Amino acid sequence: CASSYSLIGETGELFF.

V is TRBV6-6 and J is TRBJ2-4; 8 nucleotides agree with TRBD2. In germline, CDR1 is MNHNY, CDR2 SVGAGI (reference sequence). The ends lost 8 bases at V and 8 bases at J; junction bases unmatched: 11. The CDR3 has 14 amino acids. Here the CDR3 reads CASLESREVDIQYF. DNA of the CDR3: TGTGCCAGCTTGGAGTCGCGGGAGGTGGACATTCAGTACTTC.